These T cell receptor beta chains were read from a single sample in a study of cytomegalovirus exposure and HLA in healthy donors. Some clones are missing from TCRdb's copy, which holds only in-frame ones; the method was immunoSEQ multiplex PCR. The repertoire has about 87,000 clones, approximately 7.7% of them found once; the top ten carry roughly 2.1%. Sequenced sample: PBMCs. These receptors all come from a man aged 45-60 years in good health and CMV-seronegative. The CDR3 runs from the conserved cysteine through the conserved F or W. A D gene is named only where the DNA matches it firmly. Clone size is stated in some rows and not others, as once, few, many or a class when expanded.

NA | NA | TRBJ2-3 | TRBV5-1 | CASSSRGLGSSSTDTQYF | TGCGCCAGCAGCTCCCGCGGTCTCGGTAGTTCTAGCACAGATACGCAGTATTTT
TRBD2 | few | TRBJ2-1 | TRBV5-1 | CASSGGLAGVNEQFF | TGCGCCAGCAGCGGGGGACTAGCGGGAGTGAATGAGCAGTTCTTC
TRBD2 | few | TRBJ2-5 | TRBV2 | CASSRTSSEETQYF | TGTGCCAGCAGCCGGACTAGCAGTGAAGAGACCCAGTACTTC
NA | few | TRBJ2-3 | TRBV4-2 | CASSQDPGGRLAINTDTQYF | TGTGCCAGCAGCCAAGATCCCGGAGGGAGGCTAGCCATCAACACAGATACGCAGTATTTT
NA | few | TRBJ1-5 | TRBV9 | CASSAGGREGQPQHF | TGTGCCAGCAGCGCCGGGGGACGAGAGGGACAGCCCCAGCATTTT
TRBD1 | few | TRBJ1-1 | TRBV10-3 | CAISDRGFTEAFF | TGTGCCATCAGCGACAGGGGGTTCACTGAAGCTTTCTTT
TRBD2 | few | TRBJ2-5 | TRBV28 | CASSFTGGPRETQYF | TGTGCCAGCAGTTTTACGGGAGGGCCACGAGAGACCCAGTACTTC
NA | NA | TRBJ1-2 | TRBV5-5 | CASSLVARAHYGYTF | TGTGCCAGCAGCTTGGTTGCCAGGGCCCACTATGGCTACACCTTC
TRBD1 | few | TRBJ2-7 | TRBV9 | CASSPGQGGYEQYF | TGTGCCAGCAGCCCGGGACAGGGGGGGTACGAGCAGTACTTC
NA | NA | TRBJ1-2 | TRBV29-1 | CSVGGQNYGYTF | TGCAGCGTGGGAGGACAAAACTATGGCTACACCTTC